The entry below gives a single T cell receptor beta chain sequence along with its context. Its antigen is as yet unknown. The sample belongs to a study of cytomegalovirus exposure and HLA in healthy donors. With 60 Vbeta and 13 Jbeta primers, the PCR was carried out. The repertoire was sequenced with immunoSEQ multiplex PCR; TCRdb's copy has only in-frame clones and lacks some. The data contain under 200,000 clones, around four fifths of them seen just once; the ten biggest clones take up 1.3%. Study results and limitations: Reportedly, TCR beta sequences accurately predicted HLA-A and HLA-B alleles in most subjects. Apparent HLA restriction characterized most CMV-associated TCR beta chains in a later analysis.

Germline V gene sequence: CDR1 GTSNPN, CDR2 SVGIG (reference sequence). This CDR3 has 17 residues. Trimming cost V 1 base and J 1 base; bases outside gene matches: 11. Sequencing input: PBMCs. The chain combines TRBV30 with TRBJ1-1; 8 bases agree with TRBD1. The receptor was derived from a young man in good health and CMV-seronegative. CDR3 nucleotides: TGTGCCTGGAGTGGGACAGGGTTCGGGCCTAAGAACACTGAAGCTTTCTTT. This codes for CAWSGTGFGPKNTEAFF. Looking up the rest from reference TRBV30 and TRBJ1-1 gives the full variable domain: SQTIHQWPATLVQPVGSPLSLECTVEGTSNPNLYWYRQAAGRGLQLLFYSVGIGQISSEVPQNLSASRPQDRQFILSSKKLLLSDSGFYLCAWSGTGFGPKNTEAFFGQGTRLTVV.